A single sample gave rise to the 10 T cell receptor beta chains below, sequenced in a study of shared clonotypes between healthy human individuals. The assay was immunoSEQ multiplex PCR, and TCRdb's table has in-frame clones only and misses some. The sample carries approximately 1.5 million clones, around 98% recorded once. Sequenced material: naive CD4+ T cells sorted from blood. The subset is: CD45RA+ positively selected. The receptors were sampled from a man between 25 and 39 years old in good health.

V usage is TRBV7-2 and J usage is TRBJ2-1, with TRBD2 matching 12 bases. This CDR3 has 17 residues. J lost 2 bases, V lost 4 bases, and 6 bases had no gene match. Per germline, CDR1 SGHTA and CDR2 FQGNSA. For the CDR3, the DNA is TGTGCCAGCAGCTCCCGGACTAGCGGGGCACCCTACAATGAGCAGTTCTTC. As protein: CASSSRTSGAPYNEQFF.

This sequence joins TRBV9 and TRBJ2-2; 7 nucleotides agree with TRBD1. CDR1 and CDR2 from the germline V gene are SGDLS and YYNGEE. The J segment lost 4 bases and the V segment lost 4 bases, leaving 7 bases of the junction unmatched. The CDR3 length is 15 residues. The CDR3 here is CASSLGGRGTGELFF. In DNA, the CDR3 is TGTGCCAGCAGCTTAGGGGGCCGGGGCACCGGGGAGCTGTTTTTT.

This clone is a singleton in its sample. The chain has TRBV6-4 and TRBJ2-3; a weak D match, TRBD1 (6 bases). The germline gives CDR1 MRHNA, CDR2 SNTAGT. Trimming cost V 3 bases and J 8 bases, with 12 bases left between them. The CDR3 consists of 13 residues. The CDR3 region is CASSDTGSATQYF. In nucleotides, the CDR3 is TGTGCCAGCAGTGATACAGGGTCCGCTACGCAGTATTTT.

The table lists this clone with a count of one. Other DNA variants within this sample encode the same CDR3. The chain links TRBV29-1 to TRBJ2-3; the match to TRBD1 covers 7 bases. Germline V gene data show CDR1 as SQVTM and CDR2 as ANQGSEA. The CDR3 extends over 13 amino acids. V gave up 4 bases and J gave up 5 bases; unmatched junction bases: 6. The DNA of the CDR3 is TGCAGCGTTGGAAGGGGGCGCGGAGATACGCAGTATTTT. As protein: CSVGRGRGDTQYF.

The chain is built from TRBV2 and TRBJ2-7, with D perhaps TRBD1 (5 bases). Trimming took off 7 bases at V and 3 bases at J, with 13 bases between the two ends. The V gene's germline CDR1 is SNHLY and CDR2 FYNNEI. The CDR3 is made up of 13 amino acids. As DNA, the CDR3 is TGTGCCAGCACCGGACACATTCTCTACGAGCAGTACTTC. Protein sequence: CASTGHILYEQYF.

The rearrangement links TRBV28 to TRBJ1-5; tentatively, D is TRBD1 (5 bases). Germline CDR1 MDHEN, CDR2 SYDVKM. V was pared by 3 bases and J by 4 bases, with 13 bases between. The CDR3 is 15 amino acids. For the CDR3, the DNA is TGTGCCAGCAGTTTCTACGGGGGAAGGAATCAGCCCCAGCATTTT. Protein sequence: CASSFYGGRNQPQHF.

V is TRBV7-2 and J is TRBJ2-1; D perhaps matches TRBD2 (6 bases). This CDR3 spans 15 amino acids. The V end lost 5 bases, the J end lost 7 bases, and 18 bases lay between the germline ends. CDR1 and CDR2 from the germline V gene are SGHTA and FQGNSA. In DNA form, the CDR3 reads TGTGCCAGCAGCCAGCCGGGACTCCGAGCAAATGAGCAGTTCTTC. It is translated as CASSQPGLRANEQFF.

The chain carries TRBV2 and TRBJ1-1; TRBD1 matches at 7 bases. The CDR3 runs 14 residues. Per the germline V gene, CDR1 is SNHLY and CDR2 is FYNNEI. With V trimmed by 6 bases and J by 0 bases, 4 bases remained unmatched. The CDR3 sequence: CASRRQGLNTEAFF. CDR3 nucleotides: TGTGCCAGCAGGAGACAGGGATTGAACACTGAAGCTTTCTTT.

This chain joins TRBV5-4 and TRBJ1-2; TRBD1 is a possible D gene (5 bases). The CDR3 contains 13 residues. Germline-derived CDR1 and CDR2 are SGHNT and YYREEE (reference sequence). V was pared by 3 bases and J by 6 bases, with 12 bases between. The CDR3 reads CASSSSGTDGYTF. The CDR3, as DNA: TGTGCCAGCAGCTCCTCAGGGACGGATGGCTACACCTTC.

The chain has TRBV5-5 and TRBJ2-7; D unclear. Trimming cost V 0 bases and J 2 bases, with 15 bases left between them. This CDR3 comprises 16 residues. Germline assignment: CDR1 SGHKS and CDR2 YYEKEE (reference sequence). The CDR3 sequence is CASSLGTAAFAYEQYF. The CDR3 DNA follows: TGTGCCAGCAGCTTGGGAACTGCGGCGTTCGCCTACGAGCAGTACTTC.